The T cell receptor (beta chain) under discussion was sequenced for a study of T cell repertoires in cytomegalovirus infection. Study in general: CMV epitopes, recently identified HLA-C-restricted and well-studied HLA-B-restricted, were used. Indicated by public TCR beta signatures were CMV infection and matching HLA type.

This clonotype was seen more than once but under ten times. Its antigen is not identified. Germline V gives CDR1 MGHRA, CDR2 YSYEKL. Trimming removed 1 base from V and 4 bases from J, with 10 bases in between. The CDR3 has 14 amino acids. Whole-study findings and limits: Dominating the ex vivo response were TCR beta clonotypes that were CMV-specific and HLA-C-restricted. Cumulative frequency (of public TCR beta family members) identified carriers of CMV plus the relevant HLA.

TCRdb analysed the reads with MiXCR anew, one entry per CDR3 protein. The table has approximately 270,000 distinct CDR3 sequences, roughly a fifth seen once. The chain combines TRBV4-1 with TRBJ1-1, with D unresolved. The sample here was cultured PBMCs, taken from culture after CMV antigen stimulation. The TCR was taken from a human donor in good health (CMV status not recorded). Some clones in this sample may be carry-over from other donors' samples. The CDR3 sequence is CASSQAGDRTEAFF. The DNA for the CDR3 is TGCGCCAGCAGCCAAGCGGGCGACCGCACTGAAGCTTTCTTT.